This record concerns one TCR beta chain sequence. Its antigen is unknown. Base-call qualities are not available, and no considerably larger clone is one nucleotide away. The germline V and J ends show losses of 6 bases and 5 bases respectively, and no gene match explains 10 bases of the junction. Including cysteine and phenylalanine, the CDR3 has 15 amino acids. Of the read, only the CDR3 DNA is kept; its 45 bases are in frame from base 1. CDR1 and CDR2 were assigned from the germline V gene as SNHLY and FYNNEI. This sample was taken from a study of vaccination effects on CD4 cells after COVID-19 (dated by TCRdb to between 2021 and 2022). Regarding the study in general: Two doses of either the BNT162b2 or the mRNA-1273 mRNA SARS-CoV-2 vaccine were administered to participants. SARS-CoV-2 spike-specific CD4+ TCR repertoires were compared before and after mRNA vaccination in COVID-19 convalescent patients and in infection-naive vaccine recipients. The Oncomine TCR Beta short-read assay on an Illumina iSeq 100 was used to sequence cultures from other donors in the study. The full study included approximately nine COVID-19 convalescent patients and a few SARS-CoV-2-naive healthy vaccine recipients.

Overall study results and their limits: At late post-vaccination timepoints, both infection-induced and vaccine-induced clones showed marked clonal contraction, consistent with waning T cell responses. Among healthy vaccine recipients, nearly all vaccine-induced clones were SARS-CoV-2 mono-reactive, and only 1 of 255 was cross-reactive with common cold coronaviruses. Only a small number of convalescent patients were included, and no early post-infection timepoints were available, which limited the study.

In the ViraFEST assay, PBMC were stimulated with viral peptide pools, and TCR sequencing was then used to find antigen-specific CD4+ T cell clonotypes based on their expansion. After more than nine days of culture, CD4+ T cells were isolated with the EasySep CD4+ T cell isolation kit. Negative nucleocapsid antibody results before and after vaccination confirmed that the healthy vaccine recipients had no prior SARS-CoV-2 infection. Each well held some 1.9 million PBMC cultured in IMDM containing around 5.1% human AB serum, about 10 IU/ml IL-2 and gentamicin, along with about 9.5 ug/ml peptides. Half of the culture medium was replaced with fresh IL-2-containing medium on days 3 and 7. Unless noted otherwise, every peptide stimulation condition was cultured in triplicate wells. Using Ficoll-Paque Plus gradient centrifugation, PBMC were separated from whole blood and then either used fresh or cryopreserved at -140C. The spike proteins of SARS-CoV-2 and of the common cold coronaviruses HCoV-NL63, HCoV-OC43 and HCoV-229E were spanned by overlapping peptide pools. Genomic DNA was extracted from cultured CD4+ T cells with the QIAamp micro DNA kit.

Preparation of the library involved the immunoSEQ multiplex PCR assay. TCR beta CDR3 sequencing was performed on DNA from the cultured, isolated CD4+ T cells. In the original analysis: The analysis removed non-productive TCR sequences, trimmed reads to the CDR3 region, and retained only CDR3s that were 7 or more amino acids long. The MANAFEST web app was used to identify antigen-specific clonotypes by comparing expansion in peptide wells with expansion in reference cultures. To count as positive, a clone had to show expansion at FDR<0.05 compared with the reference and with all other wells, an odds ratio above 5, and a frequency above 0.1% in two replicate wells. Cross-reactive clonotypes were defined as significantly expanded in SARS-CoV-2 spike wells and in at least one common cold coronavirus spike condition. CDR3 similarity was assessed by Levenshtein distance using the stringdist R package, and unrooted trees were constructed with ape in R 3.6.1. This is the immuneACCESS table as TCRdb keeps it, with only in-frame sequences that have V and J called. A part of the clones is gone; compared with another copy, unresolved V genes explain less than half, and the rest is unexplained. That table furnishes V, J and clone size, whereas the DNA furnished D and trimming. The sample records under 30,000 clones, roughly 68% of which are singletons. Of the sample, 20% to 25% falls within the top ten clones.

This receptor was taken from a human donor who received a COVID-19 vaccine. Rearrangement joined TRBV2 to TRBJ2-3, and 8 junction bases match TRBD2. Sequencing was performed on CD4+ T cells from PBMCs cultured with HCoV-NL63 spike peptides, taken before COVID-19 vaccination. The label giving this sample's cell subset or site can be read as: HCoV-NL63 spike overlapping peptide pool stimulation. The nucleotide sequence is TGTGCCAGCAGAAAAGGGACTAGAACGGGAGATACGCAGTATTTT. It encodes CASRKGTRTGDTQYF.